This section outlines one T cell receptor (beta chain) sequence together with its context. Its target is not known. The CDR3 totals 13 residues. Looked up from germline, CDR1 is MNHNY and CDR2 is SVGAGI (reference sequence). V lost 4 bases, J lost 5 bases, and 4 bases stayed unmatched. Prepared libraries of TCR beta cDNA carried unique molecular identifiers. Input populations of about 0.95 to 11 million T cells gave rise to around 500,000 cDNA molecules. Using its own MiXCR run on the PCR reads, TCRdb lists one record per CDR3 protein. The sample consists of about half a million distinct CDR3 sequences, around 40% of them appearing once. These data belong to a study of post-analysis software for immune sequencing data. Overall study: The disease courses spanned relapsing-remitting, secondary progressive and progressive-relapsing forms of multiple sclerosis. Study-level findings and limits: Higher frequency in patients than in controls was seen for five TRBV segments, with TRBV5-6, TRBV5-1 and TRBV20-1 among them. Those with multiple sclerosis, the patient group, showed significantly lower normalized Chao1 diversity than controls. Batch-matched samples strongly co-clustered by F measure.

The specimen sequenced was blood. The source of this sequence is a girl under 18 with multiple sclerosis. V is TRBV6-6 and J is TRBJ1-1, with 7 positions matching TRBD1. CDR3 nucleotides: TGTGCCAGCAGTTTCGACAGGGTTACTGAAGCTTTCTTT. Residues: CASSFDRVTEAFF.